This T cell receptor (beta chain) came from a study of human T cells and chemical hapten exposure. The CDR3 length is 12 residues. The V gene's germline CDR1 is SEHNR and CDR2 FQNEAQ (reference sequence). Trimming took 1 base from V and 10 from J, leaving 10 bases between them. A single record per CDR3 protein comes from TCRdb applying MiXCR to the RACE reads. Here the sample spans about 380,000 distinct CDR3 sequences, 6% to 7% being singletons. The time point denotes: patch test 2, 6 weeks after DPC sensitization. Treatment here: therapeutic diphenylcyclopropenone sensitization with weekly scalp DPC.

The sample was whole blood, taken in connection with sensitization to the hapten diphenylcyclopropenone (DPC). V is TRBV7-9 and J is TRBJ1-1, with D uncertain. This TCR came from a woman aged 18-35 years with alopecia areata. Some clones in this sample may be carry-over from other donors' samples. The CDR3 loop reads CASSLVSGTAFF. The CDR3 nucleotides read TGTGCCAGCAGCTTAGTCAGCGGAACAGCTTTCTTT. Supplemented by reference TRBV7-9 and TRBJ1-1, the full variable domain reads DTGVSQNPRHKITKRGQNVTFRCDPISEHNRLYWYRQTLGQGPEFLTYFQNEAQLEKSRLLSDRFSAERPKGSFSTLEIQRTEQGDSAMYLCASSLVSGTAFFGQGTRLTVV.